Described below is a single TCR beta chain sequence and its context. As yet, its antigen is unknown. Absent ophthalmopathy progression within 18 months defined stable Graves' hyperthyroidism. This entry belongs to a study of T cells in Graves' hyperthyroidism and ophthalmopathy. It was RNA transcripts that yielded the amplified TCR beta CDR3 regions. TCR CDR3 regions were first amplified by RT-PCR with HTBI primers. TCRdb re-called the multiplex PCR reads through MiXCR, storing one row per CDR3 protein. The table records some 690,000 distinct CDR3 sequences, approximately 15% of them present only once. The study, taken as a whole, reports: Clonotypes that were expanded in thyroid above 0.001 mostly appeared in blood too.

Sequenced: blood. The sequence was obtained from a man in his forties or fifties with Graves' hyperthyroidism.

The CDR3 loop reads CASSVDGTANTGELFF. CDR3 coding DNA: TGTGCCAGCAGCGTAGATGGGACAGCTAACACCGGGGAGCTGTTTTTT. The chain is built from TRBV9 and TRBJ2-2; TRBD1 matches at 7 bases. CDR3 size: 16 residues. The J segment lost 2 bases and the V segment lost 0 bases, leaving 4 bases of the junction unmatched. Germline V gene sequence: CDR1 SGDLS, CDR2 YYNGEE.